This is a list of T cell receptor beta chains from one sample in a study of regulatory dendritic cells for organ transplantation. TCRdb's copy holds only in-frame clones and misses some; the assay was immunoSEQ multiplex PCR. The profile shows 35,000 to 45,000 clones, around nine tenths of them singletons. Input material: naive CD8+ T cells from blood. The receptors come from a human donor in good health. Both conserved end residues are part of each CDR3. D genes are given only for firm matches. Only part of the rows carry a size: once, few, many, or a class if the clone is expanded.

NA,NA,TRBJ2-2,TRBV6-5,TGTGCCAGCAGTTTCATAAACACCGGGGAGCTGTTTTTT,CASSFINTGELFF
NA,TRBD1,TRBJ1-5,TRBV2,TGTGCCAGCAGTCACAGGGGCTATAGCAATCAGCCCCAGCATTTT,CASSHRGYSNQPQHF
NA,TRBD1,TRBJ1-4,TRBV5-4,TGTGCCAGCAGCTTGTGGGGACAGCGGGGTGAAAAACTGTTTTTT,CASSLWGQRGEKLFF
NA,TRBD1,TRBJ1-5,TRBV15,TGTGCCACCAGCCATGGACAGGGGGCCCAGCCCCAGCATTTT,CATSHGQGAQPQHF
NA,NA,TRBJ2-7,TRBV19,TGTGCCAGTAGTAACCCGGGGCCACAGTACTTC,CASSNPGPQYF
NA,NA,TRBJ1-1,TRBV27,TGTGCCAGCAGTCCGAGCCCCCCTGAAGCTTTCTTT,CASSPSPPEAFF
NA,TRBD1,TRBJ2-1,TRBV6-5,TGTGCCAGCAGTTCCGACCCGGGGACAGCCGGTGAGCAGTTCTTC,CASSSDPGTAGEQFF
once,NA,TRBJ2-7,TRBV4-2,TGTGCCAGCAGCCAGGAGGGTGGGGACACTAGCCTCTACGAGCAGTACTTC,CASSQEGGDTSLYEQYF
NA,NA,TRBJ2-7,TRBV30,TGTGCCTGGAGGGACAGCTCCTACGAGCAGTACTTC,CAWRDSSYEQYF
NA,TRBD1,TRBJ1-3,TRBV28,TGTGCCTCTGCCGGGACAGAGAACACCATATATTTT,CASAGTENTIYF
NA,NA,TRBJ1-3,TRBV25-1,TGTGCCAGCAGTGAGAGGGGCTCTGGAAACACCATATATTTT,CASSERGSGNTIYF
NA,TRBD2,TRBJ2-7,TRBV9,TGTGCCAGCAGCCCGGGGGGTTTAGGCGAGCAGTACTTC,CASSPGGLGEQYF
NA,TRBD1,TRBJ1-1,TRBV6-5,TGTGCCAGCAGTTACGGACAGGGCACTGAAGCTTTCTTT,CASSYGQGTEAFF
NA,TRBD1,TRBJ1-5,TRBV6-4,TGTGCCAGCAGTGTACAGGGGGGCAATCAGCCCCAGCATTTT,CASSVQGGNQPQHF
once,NA,TRBJ2-7,TRBV6-6,TGTGCCAGCACATGGGACGCCTCCTACGAGCAGTACTTC,CASTWDASYEQYF
NA,NA,TRBJ2-1,TRBV27,TGTGCCAGCAGTTTATCTAGCGGAGAGTACAATGAGCAGTTCTTC,CASSLSSGEYNEQFF
NA,TRBD2,TRBJ2-7,TRBV28,TGTGCCAGCAGTCTACTAACTAGCGGGGCCACCTACGAGCAGTACTTC,CASSLLTSGATYEQYF
NA,NA,TRBJ2-5,TRBV19,TGTGCCAGTAGTATCGGAGGCAGACTAAGGGAGACCCAGTACTTC,CASSIGGRLRETQYF
NA,NA,TRBJ2-1,TRBV6-5,TGTGCCAGCAGTTACCCTCCTGAGCAGTTCTTC,CASSYPPEQFF
once,NA,TRBJ1-1,TRBV7-2,TGTGCCAGCAGCCGAACCCCCTGGGGGACCTACACTGAAGCTTTCTTT,CASSRTPWGTYTEAFF
NA,TRBD1,TRBJ1-1,TRBV28,TGTGCCAGCATCACTCCGGGACAGGGGAATGAAGCTTTCTTT,CASITPGQGNEAFF
NA,NA,TRBJ1-2,TRBV9,TGTGCCAGCAGCACCCGAGCTTATGGCTACACCTTC,CASSTRAYGYTF
NA,TRBD1,TRBJ2-1,TRBV12-5,TGTGCTAGTGGTTTGGACAGTACAGGGGGAGAGCAGTTCTTC,CASGLDSTGGEQFF
NA,NA,TRBJ2-6,TRBV28,TGTGCCAGCAGTTTCCCCAGGGCTGGGGCCAACGTCCTGACTTTC,CASSFPRAGANVLTF
few,NA,TRBJ1-5,TRBV21-1,TGTGCCAGCAGCAAAGAGGCGCCGGGGGATAATTCAACGGGACAGCCCCAGCATTTT,CASSKEAPGDNSTGQPQHF
NA,NA,TRBJ2-7,TRBV6-6,TGTGCCAGCACTGGGGTGGGCTACGAGCAGTACTTC,CASTGVGYEQYF
NA,NA,TRBJ2-7,TRBV7-8,TGTGCCAGCAGCTTGTTTAATAGGGGAGCCCCCTACGAGCAGTACTTC,CASSLFNRGAPYEQYF
NA,TRBD2,TRBJ2-5,TRBV7-2,TGTGCCAGCGGGCGGCGGGAGGCGTACGAGACCCAGTACTTC,CASGRREAYETQYF
NA,NA,TRBJ1-1,TRBV5-1,TGCGCCAGCAGCTTGAGGGGCATGAACACTGAAGCTTTCTTT,CASSLRGMNTEAFF
once,NA,TRBJ2-2,TRBV9,TGTGCCAGCAGCGCGTTGTCGCACCCCTTAACCGGGGAGCTGTTTTTT,CASSALSHPLTGELFF
NA,NA,TRBJ2-5,TRBV11-2,TGTGCCAGCAGCTCCTTAATAACGGGGGAAGAGACCCAGTACTTC,CASSSLITGEETQYF
NA,TRBD1,TRBJ1-4,TRBV4-1,TGCGCCAGCAGCCCCGACAGGGTTTCAACTAATGAAAAACTGTTTTTT,CASSPDRVSTNEKLFF
NA,NA,TRBJ1-5,TRBV27,TGTGCCAGCAGTCCCGGACAAACCAATCAGCCCCAGCATTTT,CASSPGQTNQPQHF
NA,NA,TRBJ2-7,TRBV9,TGTGCCAGCAGCTCCACTCTGGACGGAGGACACTTAGAGCAGTACTTC,CASSSTLDGGHLEQYF
few,NA,TRBJ1-2,TRBV6-6,TGTGCCAGCAGTCACAGGGATGGCTACACCTTC,CASSHRDGYTF
few,NA,TRBJ2-3,TRBV4-3,TGCGCCAGCAGCCAAGGTGTAGATACGCAGTATTTT,CASSQGVDTQYF
NA,TRBD1,TRBJ2-7,TRBV29-1,TGCAGCGCCTCGGACAGGTCGGGCTCCTACGAGCAGTACTTC,CSASDRSGSYEQYF
NA,NA,TRBJ2-7,TRBV20-1,TGCAGTGCAGGGGGTGGCTACGAGCAGTACTTC,CSAGGGYEQYF
NA,NA,TRBJ1-1,TRBV4-3,TGCGCCAGCAGCCAAGATCATGCGGTTGGAGGCACTGAAGCTTTCTTT,CASSQDHAVGGTEAFF
NA,TRBD1,TRBJ1-3,TRBV9,TGTGCCAGCAGCGACAGACAGGGGGCGGCTGGAAACACCATATATTTT,CASSDRQGAAGNTIYF